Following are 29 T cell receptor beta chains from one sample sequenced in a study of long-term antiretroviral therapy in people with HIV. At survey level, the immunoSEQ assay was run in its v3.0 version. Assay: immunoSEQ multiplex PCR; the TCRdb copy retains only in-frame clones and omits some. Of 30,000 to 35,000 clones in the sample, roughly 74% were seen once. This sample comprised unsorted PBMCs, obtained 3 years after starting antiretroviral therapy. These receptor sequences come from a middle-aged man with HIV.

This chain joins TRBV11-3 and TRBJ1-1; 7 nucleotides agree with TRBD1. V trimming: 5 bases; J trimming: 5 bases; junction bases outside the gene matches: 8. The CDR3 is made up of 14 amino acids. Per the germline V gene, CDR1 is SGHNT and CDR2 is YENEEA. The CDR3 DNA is TGTGCCAGCAGCAAAGGGACAGTCAGTACTGAAGCTTTCTTT. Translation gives CASSKGTVSTEAFF. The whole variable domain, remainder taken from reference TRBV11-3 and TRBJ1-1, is EAGVVQSPRYKIIEKKQPVAFWCNPISGHNTLYWYLQNLGQGPELLIRYENEEAVDDSQLPKDRFSAERLKGVDSTLKIQPAELGDSAVYLCASSKGTVSTEAFFGQGTRLTVV.

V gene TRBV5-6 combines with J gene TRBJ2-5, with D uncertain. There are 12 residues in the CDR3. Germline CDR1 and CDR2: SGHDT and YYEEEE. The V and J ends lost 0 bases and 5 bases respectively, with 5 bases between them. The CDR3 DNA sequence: TGTGCCAGCAGCTTGGATGTTGAGACCCAGTACTTC. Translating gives CASSLDVETQYF.

In DNA form, the CDR3 reads TGTGCCAGCAGCAGACGGGACAGGGGGATAAGTATAAACATTCAGTACTTC. This encodes CASSRRDRGISINIQYF. The rearrangement links TRBV5-6 to TRBJ2-4, with 11 bases identical to TRBD1. The CDR3 totals 17 residues. Germline CDR1 SGHDT, CDR2 YYEEEE. V lost 4 bases and J lost 6; bases outside the gene matches: 12. The full variable domain, in which reference TRBV5-6 and TRBJ2-4 provide the parts outside the CDR3, is DAGVTQSPTHLIKTRGQQVTLRCSPKSGHDTVSWYQQALGQGPQFIFQYYEEEERQRGNFPDRFSGHQFPNYSSELNVNALLLGDSALYLCASSRRDRGISINIQYFGAGTRLSVL.

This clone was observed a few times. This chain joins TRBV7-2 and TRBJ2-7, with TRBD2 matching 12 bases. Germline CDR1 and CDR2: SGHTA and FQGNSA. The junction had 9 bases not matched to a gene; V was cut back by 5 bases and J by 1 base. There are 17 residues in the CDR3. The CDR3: CASSGTSGRPGSYEQYF. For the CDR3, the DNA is TGTGCCAGCAGCGGCACTAGCGGGAGGCCCGGGTCCTACGAGCAGTACTTC.

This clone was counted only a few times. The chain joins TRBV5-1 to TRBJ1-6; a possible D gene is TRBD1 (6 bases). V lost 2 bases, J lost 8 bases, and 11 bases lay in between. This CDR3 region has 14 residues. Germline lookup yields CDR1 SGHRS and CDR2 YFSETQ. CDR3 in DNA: TGCGCCAGCAGCTTTACCGGGGGCGATTCACCCCTCCACTTT. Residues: CASSFTGGDSPLHF.

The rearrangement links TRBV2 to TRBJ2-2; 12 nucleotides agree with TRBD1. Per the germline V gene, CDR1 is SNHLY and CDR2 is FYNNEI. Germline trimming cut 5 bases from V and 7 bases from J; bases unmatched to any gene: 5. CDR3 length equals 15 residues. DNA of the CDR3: TGTGCCAGCAGTCCGGGACAGGGGGCGATCGGGGAGCTGTTTTTT. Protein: CASSPGQGAIGELFF. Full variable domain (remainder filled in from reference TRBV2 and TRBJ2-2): EPEVTQTPSHQVTQMGQEVILRCVPISNHLYFYWYRQILGQKVEFLVSFYNNEISEKSEIFDDQFSVERPDGSNFTLKIRSTKLEDSAMYFCASSPGQGAIGELFFGEGSRLTVL.

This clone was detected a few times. CDR3 nucleotides: TGCGCCAGCACCCCGGGGGCTAGCGTGAACACCGGGGAGCTGTTTTTT. Protein: CASTPGASVNTGELFF. The chain combines TRBV4-3 with TRBJ2-2; D possibly uses TRBD1 or TRBD2 (6 bases each). The CDR3 contains 16 residues. V shed 7 bases and J shed 1 base, with 16 bases lying between them. Germline V CDR1 and CDR2: LGHNA, YSLEER.

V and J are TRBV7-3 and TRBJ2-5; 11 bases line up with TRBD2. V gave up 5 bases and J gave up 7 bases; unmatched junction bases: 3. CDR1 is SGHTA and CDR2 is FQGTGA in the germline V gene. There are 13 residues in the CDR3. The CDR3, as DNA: TGTGCCAGCAGCCCCACTAGCGGGGGGACCCAGTACTTC. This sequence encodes CASSPTSGGTQYF.

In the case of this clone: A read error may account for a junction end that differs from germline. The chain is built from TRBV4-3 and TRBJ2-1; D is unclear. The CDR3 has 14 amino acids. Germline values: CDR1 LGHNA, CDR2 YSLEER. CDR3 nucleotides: TGCGCCAGCAGCCAAGATTTGCCAAACAACGAGCAGTTCTTC. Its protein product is CASSQDLPNNEQFF.

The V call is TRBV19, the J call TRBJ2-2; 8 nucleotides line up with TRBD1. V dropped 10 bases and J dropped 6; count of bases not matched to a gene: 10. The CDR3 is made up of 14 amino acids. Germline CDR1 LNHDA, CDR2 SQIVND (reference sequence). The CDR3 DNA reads TGTGCCACCCCTCAGGGGGCGAATCCCGGGGAGCTGTTTTTT. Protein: CATPQGANPGELFF.

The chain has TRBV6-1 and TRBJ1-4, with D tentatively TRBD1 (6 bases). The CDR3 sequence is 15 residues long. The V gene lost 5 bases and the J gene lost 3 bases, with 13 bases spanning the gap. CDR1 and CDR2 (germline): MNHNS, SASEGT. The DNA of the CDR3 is TGTGCCAGCAGTCAGACAGGCAACTCTAATGAAAAACTGTTTTTT. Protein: CASSQTGNSNEKLFF.

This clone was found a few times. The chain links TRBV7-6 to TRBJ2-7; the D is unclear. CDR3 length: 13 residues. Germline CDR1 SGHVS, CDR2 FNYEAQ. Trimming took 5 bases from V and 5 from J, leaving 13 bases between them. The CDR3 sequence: CASSLTQSNEQYF. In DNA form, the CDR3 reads TGTGCCAGCAGCCTGACCCAGTCGAACGAGCAGTACTTC. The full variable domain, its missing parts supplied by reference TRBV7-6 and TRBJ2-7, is GAGVSQSPRYKVTKRGQDVALRCDPISGHVSLYWYRQALGQGPEFLTYFNYEAQQDKSGLPNDRFSAERPEGSISTLTIQRTEQRDSAMYRCASSLTQSNEQYFGPGTRLTVT.

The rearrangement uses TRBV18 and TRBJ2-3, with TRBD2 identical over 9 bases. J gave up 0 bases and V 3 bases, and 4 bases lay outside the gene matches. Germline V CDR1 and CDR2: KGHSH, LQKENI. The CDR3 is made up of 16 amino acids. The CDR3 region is CASSPTSGSSTDTQYF. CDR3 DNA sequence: TGTGCCAGCTCACCGACTAGCGGTTCTAGCACAGATACGCAGTATTTT.

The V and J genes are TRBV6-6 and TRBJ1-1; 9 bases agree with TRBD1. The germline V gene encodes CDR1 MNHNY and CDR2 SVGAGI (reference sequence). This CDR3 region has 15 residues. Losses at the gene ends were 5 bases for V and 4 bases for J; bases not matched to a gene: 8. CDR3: CASSKDRGLATEAFF. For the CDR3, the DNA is TGTGCCAGCAGTAAAGACAGGGGGTTGGCCACTGAAGCTTTCTTT.

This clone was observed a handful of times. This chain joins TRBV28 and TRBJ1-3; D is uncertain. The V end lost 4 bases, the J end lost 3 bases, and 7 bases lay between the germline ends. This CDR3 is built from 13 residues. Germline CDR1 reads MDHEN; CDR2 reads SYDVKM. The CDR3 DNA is TGTGCCAGCAGTTCCCTCGTTGGAAACACCATATATTTT. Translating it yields CASSSLVGNTIYF.

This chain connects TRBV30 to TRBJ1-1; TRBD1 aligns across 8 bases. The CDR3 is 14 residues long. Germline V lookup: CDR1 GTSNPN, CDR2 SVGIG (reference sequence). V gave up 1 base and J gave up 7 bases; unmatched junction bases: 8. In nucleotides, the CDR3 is TGTGCCTGGAGTGCCACCCGGGACAGGAATGAAGCTTTCTTT. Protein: CAWSATRDRNEAFF.

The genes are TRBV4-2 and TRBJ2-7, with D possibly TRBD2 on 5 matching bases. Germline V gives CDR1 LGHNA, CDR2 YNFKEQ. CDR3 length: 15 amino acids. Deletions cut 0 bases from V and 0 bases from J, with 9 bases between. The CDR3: CASSQEAGSSYEQYF. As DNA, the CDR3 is TGTGCCAGCAGCCAAGAGGCGGGTAGCTCCTACGAGCAGTACTTC.

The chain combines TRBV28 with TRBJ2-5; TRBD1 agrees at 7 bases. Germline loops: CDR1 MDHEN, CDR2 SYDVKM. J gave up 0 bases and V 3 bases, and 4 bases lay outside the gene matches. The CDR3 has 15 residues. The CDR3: CASSFKGAYQETQYF. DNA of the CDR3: TGTGCCAGCAGTTTTAAGGGGGCGTACCAAGAGACCCAGTACTTC. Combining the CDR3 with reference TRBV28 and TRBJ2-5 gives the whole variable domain DVKVTQSSRYLVKRTGEKVFLECVQDMDHENMFWYRQDPGLGLRLIYFSYDVKMKEKGDIPEGYSVSREKKERFSLILESASTNQTSMYLCASSFKGAYQETQYFGPGTRLLVL.

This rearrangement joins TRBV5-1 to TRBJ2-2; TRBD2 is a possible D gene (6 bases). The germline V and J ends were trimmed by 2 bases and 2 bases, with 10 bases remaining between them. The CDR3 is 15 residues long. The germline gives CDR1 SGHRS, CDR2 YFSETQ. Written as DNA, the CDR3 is TGCGCCAGCAGCTTTCTGGGGGGAAACACCGGGGAGCTGTTTTTT. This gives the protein CASSFLGGNTGELFF.

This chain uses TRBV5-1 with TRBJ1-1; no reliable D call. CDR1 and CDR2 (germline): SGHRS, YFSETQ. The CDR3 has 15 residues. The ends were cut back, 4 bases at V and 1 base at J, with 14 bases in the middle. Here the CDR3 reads CASSLGSTGNTEAFF. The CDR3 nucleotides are TGCGCCAGCAGCCTGGGCTCGACGGGGAACACTGAAGCTTTCTTT.

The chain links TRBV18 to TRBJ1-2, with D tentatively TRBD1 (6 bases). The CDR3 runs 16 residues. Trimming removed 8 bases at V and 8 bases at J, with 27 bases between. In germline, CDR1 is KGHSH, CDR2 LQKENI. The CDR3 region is CASPPGQGKGLRGYTF. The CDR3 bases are TGTGCCAGCCCCCCGGGACAAGGAAAAGGTTTAAGGGGCTACACCTTC.

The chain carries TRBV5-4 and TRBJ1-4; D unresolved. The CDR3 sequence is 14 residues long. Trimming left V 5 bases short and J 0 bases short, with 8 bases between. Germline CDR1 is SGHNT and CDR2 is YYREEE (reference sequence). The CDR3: CASRREPTNEKLFF. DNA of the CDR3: TGTGCCAGCAGACGGGAGCCAACTAATGAAAAACTGTTTTTT.

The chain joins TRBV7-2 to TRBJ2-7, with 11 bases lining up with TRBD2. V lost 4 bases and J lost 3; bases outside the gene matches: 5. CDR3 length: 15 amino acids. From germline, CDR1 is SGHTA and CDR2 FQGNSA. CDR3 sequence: CASSSIGTSGYEQYF. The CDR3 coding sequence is TGTGCCAGCAGCTCCATCGGGACTAGCGGCTACGAGCAGTACTTC.

CDR3 nucleotide sequence: TGTGCCAGCAGCGTGGGACTAGCGGGAGAAAGGACCGGGGAGCTGTTTTTT. This encodes CASSVGLAGERTGELFF. The V call is TRBV5-4, the J call TRBJ2-2; TRBD2 matches 14 bases. This CDR3 is built from 17 residues. Germline V lookup: CDR1 SGHNT, CDR2 YYREEE (reference sequence). After removal of 4 bases from V and 5 bases from J, the junction contained 7 bases not matched to a gene.

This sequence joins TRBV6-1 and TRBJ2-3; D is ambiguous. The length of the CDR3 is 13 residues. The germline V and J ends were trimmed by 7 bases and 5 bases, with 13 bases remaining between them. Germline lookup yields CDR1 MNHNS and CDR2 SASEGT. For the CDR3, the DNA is TGTGCCAGCACCCTCGGGTTTAGAGATACGCAGTATTTT. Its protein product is CASTLGFRDTQYF.

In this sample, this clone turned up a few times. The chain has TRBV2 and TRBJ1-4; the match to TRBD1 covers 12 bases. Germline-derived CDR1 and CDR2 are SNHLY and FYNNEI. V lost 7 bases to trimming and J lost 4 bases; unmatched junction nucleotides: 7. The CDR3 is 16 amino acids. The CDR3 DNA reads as TGTGCCAGCAAGGGGGACAGGGGGCCTGGTAATGAAAAACTGTTTTTT. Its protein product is CASKGDRGPGNEKLFF.

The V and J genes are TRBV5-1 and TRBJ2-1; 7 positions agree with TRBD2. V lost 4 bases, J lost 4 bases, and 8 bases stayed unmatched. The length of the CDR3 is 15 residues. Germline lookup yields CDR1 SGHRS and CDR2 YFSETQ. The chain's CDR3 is CASSLNSGVYNEQFF. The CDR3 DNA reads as TGCGCCAGCAGCCTTAACAGCGGGGTGTACAATGAGCAGTTCTTC.

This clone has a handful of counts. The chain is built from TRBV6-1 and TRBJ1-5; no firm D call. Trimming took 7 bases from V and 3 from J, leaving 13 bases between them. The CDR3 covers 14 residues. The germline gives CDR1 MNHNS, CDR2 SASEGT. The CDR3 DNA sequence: TGTGCCAGCATTAACCGGGCCAACAATCAGCCCCAGCATTTT. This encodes CASINRANNQPQHF.

The CDR3 is CASSKTPGQGSYGYTF. The CDR3 nucleotides are TGTGCCAGCAGTAAGACCCCGGGACAGGGTAGCTATGGCTACACCTTC. The chain couples TRBV7-3 to TRBJ1-2, with 9 bases that match TRBD1. This CDR3 spans 16 amino acids. Germline V lookup: CDR1 SGHTA, CDR2 FQGTGA. V shed 6 bases and J 4 bases; nucleotides not matched to a gene: 12.